These T cell receptor beta chains were read from a single sample in a study of T cell responses to AZD1222 COVID-19 vaccine. Assay: immunoSEQ multiplex PCR; the TCRdb copy retains only in-frame clones and omits some. Of more than 95,000 clones in the sample, approximately 86% were seen once. Specimen: peripheral blood, collected 28 days after the second dose of the MenACWY control vaccine. All receptors come from an adult who received the MenACWY meningococcal vaccine as a control. CDR3s include the opening cysteine and the closing phenylalanine or tryptophan. The order of the fields is clone size, V gene, J gene, D gene, CDR3 protein, CDR3 DNA. A D gene is named only where the DNA matches it firmly. Expanded clones get a size class; other rows say once, few or many, or leave the size out.

clone size: NA
V gene: TRBV6-2/TRBV6-3
J gene: TRBJ2-1
D gene: TRBD1
CDR3 protein: CASSYQDRGNNNEQFF
CDR3 DNA: TGTGCCAGCAGTTACCAGGACAGGGGCAACAACAATGAGCAGTTCTTC

clone size: once
V gene: TRBV5-1
J gene: TRBJ2-3
D gene: NA
CDR3 protein: CASSPTSTDTQYF
CDR3 DNA: TGCGCCAGCAGCCCGACAAGCACAGATACGCAGTATTTT

clone size: NA
V gene: TRBV28
J gene: TRBJ1-2
D gene: NA
CDR3 protein: CASRPGNKGYTF
CDR3 DNA: TGTGCCAGCCGTCCGGGAAACAAGGGCTACACCTTC

clone size: NA
V gene: TRBV6-2/TRBV6-3
J gene: TRBJ1-1
D gene: NA
CDR3 protein: CASSYSRQGLNLNTEAFF
CDR3 DNA: TGTGCCAGCAGTTACTCGCGGCAGGGCCTCAACTTGAACACTGAAGCTTTCTTT

clone size: NA
V gene: TRBV2
J gene: TRBJ2-5
D gene: NA
CDR3 protein: CASTHRRDNQETQYF
CDR3 DNA: TGTGCCAGCACCCATCGCCGGGACAACCAAGAGACCCAGTACTTC

clone size: once
V gene: TRBV5-1
J gene: TRBJ2-7
D gene: NA
CDR3 protein: CASSTTMPYEQYF
CDR3 DNA: TGCGCCAGCAGTACAACTATGCCCTACGAGCAGTACTTC

clone size: NA
V gene: TRBV18
J gene: TRBJ2-7
D gene: NA
CDR3 protein: CASSPGNPYEQYF
CDR3 DNA: TGTGCCAGCTCACCAGGGAATCCCTACGAGCAGTACTTC

clone size: NA
V gene: TRBV7-2
J gene: TRBJ2-1
D gene: TRBD1
CDR3 protein: CASSTQGAGYNEQFF
CDR3 DNA: TGTGCCAGCAGCACACAGGGGGCGGGATACAATGAGCAGTTCTTC

clone size: NA
V gene: TRBV5-1
J gene: TRBJ2-1
D gene: TRBD2
CDR3 protein: CASSWEGSPNNEQFF
CDR3 DNA: TGCGCCAGCAGCTGGGAGGGCAGTCCCAACAATGAGCAGTTCTTC

clone size: NA
V gene: TRBV30
J gene: TRBJ2-2
D gene: TRBD2
CDR3 protein: CAWMRGAKAGELFF
CDR3 DNA: TGTGCCTGGATGCGGGGGGCGAAGGCCGGGGAGCTGTTTTTT

clone size: NA
V gene: TRBV27
J gene: TRBJ2-3
D gene: NA
CDR3 protein: CASSPFRGATDTQYF
CDR3 DNA: TGTGCCAGCAGTCCCTTCCGGGGGGCGACAGATACGCAGTATTTT

clone size: NA
V gene: TRBV19
J gene: TRBJ1-5
D gene: NA
CDR3 protein: CASSWGGYSNQPQHF
CDR3 DNA: TGTGCCAGTAGTTGGGGGGGCTATAGCAATCAGCCCCAGCATTTT

clone size: NA
V gene: TRBV5-1
J gene: TRBJ2-7
D gene: TRBD2
CDR3 protein: CASSRTSDYYEQYF
CDR3 DNA: TGCGCCAGCAGTCGGACTAGCGACTACTACGAGCAGTACTTC

clone size: NA
V gene: TRBV4-3
J gene: TRBJ2-7
D gene: NA
CDR3 protein: CASSQSRGLGYEQYF
CDR3 DNA: TGCGCCAGCAGCCAATCTAGAGGGTTAGGATACGAGCAGTACTTC

clone size: NA
V gene: TRBV24-1
J gene: TRBJ2-3
D gene: NA
CDR3 protein: CATSDPTGRVTDTQYF
CDR3 DNA: TGTGCCACCAGTGATCCTACAGGGCGAGTCACAGATACGCAGTATTTT

clone size: NA
V gene: TRBV14
J gene: TRBJ2-5
D gene: NA
CDR3 protein: CASSQGRLSQYF
CDR3 DNA: TGTGCCAGCAGCCAAGGACGCTTATCCCAGTACTTC

clone size: NA
V gene: TRBV4-1
J gene: TRBJ2-2
D gene: NA
CDR3 protein: CASSQDPGRSTGELFF
CDR3 DNA: TGCGCCAGCAGCCAAGATCCGGGGCGGAGCACCGGGGAGCTGTTTTTT

clone size: NA
V gene: TRBV7-9
J gene: TRBJ2-7
D gene: TRBD1
CDR3 protein: CASSSNPGQGGLFQYF
CDR3 DNA: TGTGCCAGCAGCTCGAACCCCGGACAGGGGGGTCTTTTTCAGTACTTC

clone size: NA
V gene: TRBV28
J gene: TRBJ1-6
D gene: NA
CDR3 protein: CASSLSAPSSYNSPLHF
CDR3 DNA: TGTGCCAGCAGTTTATCGGCCCCGAGCTCCTATAATTCACCCCTCCACTTT